This TCR beta chain was identified in a study of T cell repertoires in cytomegalovirus infection. Study results and caveats: Dominant in the ex vivo response were TCR beta clonotypes restricted by HLA-C and specific for CMV.

In TCRdb, the reads were re-called with MiXCR into one record per CDR3 protein. The sample includes roughly 920,000 distinct CDR3 sequences, about 33% seen only once; the top ten take 10% to 15%. This CDR3 region has 17 residues. Germline CDR1 SEHNR, CDR2 FQNEAQ (reference sequence). Deletions cut 4 bases from V and 1 base from J, with 19 bases between. This clonotype was counted between two and nine times. Its antigen is currently unknown. This chain uses TRBV7-9 with TRBJ2-5; D remains unclear. This sequence originates from a human donor in good health (CMV status not recorded). Some clones in this sample may be carry-over from other donors' samples. Specimen: cultured CD8+ T cells from PBMCs, collected from culture after CMV antigen stimulation. In DNA form, the CDR3 reads TGTGCCAGCAGCTCGCCGCCCGTCGCGGTTACCCAAGAGACCCAGTACTTC. Protein: CASSSPPVAVTQETQYF. Together with reference TRBV7-9 and TRBJ2-5, the CDR3 gives the full variable domain: DTGVSQNPRHKITKRGQNVTFRCDPISEHNRLYWYRQTLGQGPEFLTYFQNEAQLEKSRLLSDRFSAERPKGSFSTLEIQRTEQGDSAMYLCASSSPPVAVTQETQYFGPGTRLLVL.